This T cell receptor (beta chain) was obtained from a study of cytomegalovirus exposure and HLA in healthy donors. At collection, donors were nominally healthy, but unrecorded immune exposures were probable. Germline V CDR1 and CDR2: MNHEY, SMNVEV (reference sequence). The CDR3 runs 13 residues. As for this clone: Its matching antigen is unknown. A read error may produce the germline difference seen at one junction end.

Researchers ran the PCR with 60 Vbeta and 13 Jbeta primers. Repertoires were generated with immunoSEQ multiplex PCR, while TCRdb's copy carries only in-frame clones and drops some. Of some 130,000 clones in the sample, 65% to 80% were seen once. Study results and limitations: Solely CMV serostatus was available to characterize immune exposure.

The receptor's source is a man between 40 and 49 years old in good health and CMV-seropositive. The sample consisted of PBMCs. V gene TRBV27 combines with J gene TRBJ2-7; TRBD2 is a possible D gene (6 bases). The CDR3 region is CATFRDFPYEQYF. CDR3 sequence (DNA): TGTGCCACTTTCCGGGACTTCCCCTATGAGCAGTACTTC.